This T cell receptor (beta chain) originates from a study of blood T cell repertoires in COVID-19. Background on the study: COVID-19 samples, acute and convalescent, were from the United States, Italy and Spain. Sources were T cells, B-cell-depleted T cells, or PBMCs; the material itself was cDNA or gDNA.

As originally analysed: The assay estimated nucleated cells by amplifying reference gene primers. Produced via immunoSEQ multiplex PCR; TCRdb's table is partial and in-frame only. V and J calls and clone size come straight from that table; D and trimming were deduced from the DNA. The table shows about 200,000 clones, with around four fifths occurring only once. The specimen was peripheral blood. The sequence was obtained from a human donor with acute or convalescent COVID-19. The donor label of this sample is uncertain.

CDR3: CASVSQGPQPQHF. In nucleotides, the CDR3 is TGTGCCAGCGTATCACAGGGTCCCCAGCCCCAGCATTTT. V gene TRBV6-5 combines with J gene TRBJ1-5; D might be TRBD1 (6 bases). Trimming left V 8 bases short and J 7 bases short, with 15 bases between. CDR3 length: 13 amino acids. Germline-derived CDR1 and CDR2 are MNHEY and SVGAGI.